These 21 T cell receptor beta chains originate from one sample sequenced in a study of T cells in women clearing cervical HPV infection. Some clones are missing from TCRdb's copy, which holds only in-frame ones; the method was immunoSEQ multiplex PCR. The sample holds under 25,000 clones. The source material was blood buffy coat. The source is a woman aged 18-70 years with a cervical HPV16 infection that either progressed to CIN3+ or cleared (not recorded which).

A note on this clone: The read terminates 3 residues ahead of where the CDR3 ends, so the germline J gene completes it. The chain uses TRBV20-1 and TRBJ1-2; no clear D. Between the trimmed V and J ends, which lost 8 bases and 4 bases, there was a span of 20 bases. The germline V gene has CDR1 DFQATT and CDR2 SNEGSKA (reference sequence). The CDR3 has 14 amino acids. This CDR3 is CSTGPRGTGYGYTF. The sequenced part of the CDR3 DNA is TGCAGTACCGGCCCCCGGGGAACCGGCTATGGC.

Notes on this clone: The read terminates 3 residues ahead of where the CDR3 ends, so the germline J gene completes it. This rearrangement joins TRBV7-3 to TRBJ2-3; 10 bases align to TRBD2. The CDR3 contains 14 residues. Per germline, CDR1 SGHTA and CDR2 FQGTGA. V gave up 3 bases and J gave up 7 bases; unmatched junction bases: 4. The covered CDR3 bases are TGTGCCAGCAGCTTGGGACTAGCGTCGTATACG. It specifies CASSLGLASYT. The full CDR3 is CASSLGLASYTQYF.

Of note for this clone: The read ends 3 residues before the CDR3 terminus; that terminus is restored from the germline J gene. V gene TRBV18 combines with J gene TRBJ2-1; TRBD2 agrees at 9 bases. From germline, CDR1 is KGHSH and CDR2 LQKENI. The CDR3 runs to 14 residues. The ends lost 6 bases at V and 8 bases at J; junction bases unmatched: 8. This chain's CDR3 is CASSPERGAHEQFF. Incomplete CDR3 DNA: TGTGCCAGCTCCCCAGAGCGGGGGGCCCATGAG.

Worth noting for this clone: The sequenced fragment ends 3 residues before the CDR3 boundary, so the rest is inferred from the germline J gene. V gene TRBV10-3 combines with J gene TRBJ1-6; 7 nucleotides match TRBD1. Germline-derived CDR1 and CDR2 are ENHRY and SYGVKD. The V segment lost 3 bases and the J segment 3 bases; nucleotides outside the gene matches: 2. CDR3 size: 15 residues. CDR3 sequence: CAISDDRVYNSPLHF. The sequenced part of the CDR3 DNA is TGTGCCATCAGTGACGACAGGGTCTATAATTCACCC.

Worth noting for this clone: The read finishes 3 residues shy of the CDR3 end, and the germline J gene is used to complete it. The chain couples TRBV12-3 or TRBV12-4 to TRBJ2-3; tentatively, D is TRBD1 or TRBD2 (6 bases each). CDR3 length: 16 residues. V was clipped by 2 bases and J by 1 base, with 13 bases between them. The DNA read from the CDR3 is TGTGCCAGCAGTTTATACGCGGGACACTGCACAGATACG. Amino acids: CASSLYAGHCTDT. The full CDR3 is CASSLYAGHCTDTQYF.

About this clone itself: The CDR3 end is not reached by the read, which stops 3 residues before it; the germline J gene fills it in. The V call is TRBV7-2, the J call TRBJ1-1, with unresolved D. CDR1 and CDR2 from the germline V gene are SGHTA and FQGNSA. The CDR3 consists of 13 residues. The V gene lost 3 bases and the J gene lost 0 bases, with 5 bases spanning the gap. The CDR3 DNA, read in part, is TGTGCCAGCAGCTTGGCCATGAACACTGAA. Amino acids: CASSLAMNTE. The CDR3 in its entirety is CASSLAMNTEAFF.

CDR3: CASLPGQVQETQYF. Incomplete CDR3 DNA: TGTGCCAGCTTACCTGGACAGGTACAAGAGACC. The chain carries TRBV2 and TRBJ2-5, with 7 bases fitting TRBD1. The read falls 3 residues short of the CDR3 end, and the missing part is taken from the germline J gene. This CDR3 has 14 residues. Germline lookup yields CDR1 SNHLY and CDR2 FYNNEI. V was clipped by 8 bases and J by 2 bases; unmatched bases: 8. Complete variable domain (other parts from reference TRBV2 and TRBJ2-5): EPEVTQTPSHQVTQMGQEVILRCVPISNHLYFYWYRQILGQKVEFLVSFYNNEISEKSEIFDDQFSVERPDGSNFTLKIRSTKLEDSAMYFCASLPGQVQETQYFGPGTRLLVL.

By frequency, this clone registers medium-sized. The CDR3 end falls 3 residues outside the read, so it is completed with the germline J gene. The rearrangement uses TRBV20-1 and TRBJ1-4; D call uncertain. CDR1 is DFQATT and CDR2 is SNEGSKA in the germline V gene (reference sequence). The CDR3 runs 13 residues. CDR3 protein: CSAREGGQEKLFF. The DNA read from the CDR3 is TGCAGTGCTAGAGAGGGTGGGCAGGAGAAA.

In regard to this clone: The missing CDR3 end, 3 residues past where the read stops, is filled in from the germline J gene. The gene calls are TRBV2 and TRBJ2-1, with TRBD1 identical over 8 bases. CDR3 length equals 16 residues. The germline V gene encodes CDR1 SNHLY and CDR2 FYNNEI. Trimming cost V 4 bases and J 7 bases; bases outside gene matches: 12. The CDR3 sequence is CASSVGRGPGQNEQFF. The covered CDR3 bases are TGTGCCAGCAGTGTTGGCAGGGGGCCCGGTCAGAATGAG.

The CDR3 bases that were read are TGCGCCAGCCAGAGCGGGGGGGCAACCGGGGAG. Amino acid sequence: CASQSGGATGE. In full, the CDR3 is CASQSGGATGELFF. The genes are TRBV5-1 and TRBJ2-2; TRBD2 aligns across 10 bases. The observed sequence ends 3 residues before the CDR3 terminus, with the missing tail filled in from the germline J gene. The CDR3 has 14 residues. Germline V CDR1 and CDR2: SGHRS, YFSETQ. Unmatched junction bases numbered 5, after V lost 7 bases and J lost 5 bases.

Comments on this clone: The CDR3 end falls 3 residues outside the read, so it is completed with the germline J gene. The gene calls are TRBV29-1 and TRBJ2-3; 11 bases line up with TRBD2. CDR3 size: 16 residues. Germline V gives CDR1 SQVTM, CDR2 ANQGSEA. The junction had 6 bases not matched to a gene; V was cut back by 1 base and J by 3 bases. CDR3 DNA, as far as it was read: TGCAGCGTTGAAGCTCAAACTAGCGGGGGAACAGATACG. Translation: CSVEAQTSGGTDT. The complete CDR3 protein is CSVEAQTSGGTDTQYF.

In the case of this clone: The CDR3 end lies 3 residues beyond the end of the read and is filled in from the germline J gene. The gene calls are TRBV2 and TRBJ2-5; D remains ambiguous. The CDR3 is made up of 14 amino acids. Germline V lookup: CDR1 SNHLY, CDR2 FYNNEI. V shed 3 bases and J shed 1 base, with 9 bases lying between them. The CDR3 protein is CASSDTSAQETQYF. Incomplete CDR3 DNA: TGTGCCAGCAGTGACACCAGCGCCCAAGAGACC.

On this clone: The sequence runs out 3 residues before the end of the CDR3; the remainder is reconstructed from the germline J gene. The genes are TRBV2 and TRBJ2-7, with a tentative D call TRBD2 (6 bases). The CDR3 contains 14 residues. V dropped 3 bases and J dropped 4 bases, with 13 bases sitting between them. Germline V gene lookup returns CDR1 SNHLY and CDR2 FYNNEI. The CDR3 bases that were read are TGTGCCAGCAGTGAGGGACTGGGTCGGTACGAG. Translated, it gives CASSEGLGRYE. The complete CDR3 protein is CASSEGLGRYEQYF.

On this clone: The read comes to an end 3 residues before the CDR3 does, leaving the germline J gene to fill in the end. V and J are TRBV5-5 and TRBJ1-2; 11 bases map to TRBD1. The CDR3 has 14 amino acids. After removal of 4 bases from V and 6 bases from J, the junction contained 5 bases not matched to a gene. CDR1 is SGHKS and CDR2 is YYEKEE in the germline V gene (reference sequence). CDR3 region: CASSQGTGGNGYTF. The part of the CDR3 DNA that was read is TGTGCCAGCAGCCAAGGGACAGGGGGTAATGGC.

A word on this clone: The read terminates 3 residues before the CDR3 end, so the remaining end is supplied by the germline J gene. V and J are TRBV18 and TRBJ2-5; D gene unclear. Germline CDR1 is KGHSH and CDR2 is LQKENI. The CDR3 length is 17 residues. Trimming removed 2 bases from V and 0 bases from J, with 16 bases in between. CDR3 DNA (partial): TGTGCCAGCTCACCAGTCAACCCCAGGTCGTACCAAGAGACC. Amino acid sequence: CASSPVNPRSYQET. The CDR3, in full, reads CASSPVNPRSYQETQYF.

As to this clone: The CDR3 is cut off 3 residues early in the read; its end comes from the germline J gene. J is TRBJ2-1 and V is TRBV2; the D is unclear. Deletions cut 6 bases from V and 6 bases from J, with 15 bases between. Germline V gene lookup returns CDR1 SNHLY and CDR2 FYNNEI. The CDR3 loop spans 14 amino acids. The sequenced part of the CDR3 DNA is TGTGCCAGCAGCACATCCCTTCCCCCCAATGAG. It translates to CASSTSLPPNE. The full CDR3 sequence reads CASSTSLPPNEQFF. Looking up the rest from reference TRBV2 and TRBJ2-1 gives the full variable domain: EPEVTQTPSHQVTQMGQEVILRCVPISNHLYFYWYRQILGQKVEFLVSFYNNEISEKSEIFDDQFSVERPDGSNFTLKIRSTKLEDSAMYFCASSTSLPPNEQFFGPGTRLTVL.

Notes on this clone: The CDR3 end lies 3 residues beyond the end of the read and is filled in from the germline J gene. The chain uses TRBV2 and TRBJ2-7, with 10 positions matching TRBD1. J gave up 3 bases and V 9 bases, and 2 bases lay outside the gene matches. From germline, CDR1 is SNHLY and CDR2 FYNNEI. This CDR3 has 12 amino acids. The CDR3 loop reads CASRTGGYEQYF. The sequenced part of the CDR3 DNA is TGTGCCAGTAGGACAGGGGGCTACGAG.

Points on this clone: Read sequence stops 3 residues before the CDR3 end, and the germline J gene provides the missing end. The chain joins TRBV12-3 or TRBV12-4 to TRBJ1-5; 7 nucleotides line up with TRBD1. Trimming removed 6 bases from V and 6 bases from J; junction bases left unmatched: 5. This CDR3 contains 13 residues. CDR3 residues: CASSRQGGQPQHF. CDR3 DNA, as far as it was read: TGTGCCAGCAGCCGGCAGGGGGGTCAGCCC.

The sequenced CDR3 bases are TGTGCCAGCAGCTTCGACAGGGGAAATGGC. It translates to CASSFDRGNG. The entire CDR3 protein is CASSFDRGNGYTF. This sequence joins TRBV7-2 and TRBJ1-2; the match to TRBD1 covers 8 bases. The read ends 3 residues before the CDR3 terminus; that terminus is restored from the germline J gene. J was trimmed by 6 bases and V by 3 bases; bases with no gene match: 3. The germline CDR1 and CDR2 sequences are SGHTA and FQGNSA. The CDR3 is 13 residues long.

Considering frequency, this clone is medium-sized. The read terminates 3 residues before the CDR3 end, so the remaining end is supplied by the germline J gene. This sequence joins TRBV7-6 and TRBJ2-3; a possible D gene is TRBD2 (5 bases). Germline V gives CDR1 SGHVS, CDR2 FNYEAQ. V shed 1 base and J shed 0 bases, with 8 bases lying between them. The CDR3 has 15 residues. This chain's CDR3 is CASSLVRGSTDTQYF. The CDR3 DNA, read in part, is TGTGCCAGCAGCTTAGTACGAGGGAGCACAGATACG.

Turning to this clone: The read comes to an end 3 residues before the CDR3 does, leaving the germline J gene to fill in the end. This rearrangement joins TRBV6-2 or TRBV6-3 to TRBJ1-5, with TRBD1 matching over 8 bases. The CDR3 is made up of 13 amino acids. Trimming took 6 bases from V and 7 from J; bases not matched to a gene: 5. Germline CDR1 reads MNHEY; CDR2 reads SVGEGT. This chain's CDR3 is CASRDREEQPQHF. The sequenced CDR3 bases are TGTGCCAGCAGGGACAGGGAGGAACAGCCC.